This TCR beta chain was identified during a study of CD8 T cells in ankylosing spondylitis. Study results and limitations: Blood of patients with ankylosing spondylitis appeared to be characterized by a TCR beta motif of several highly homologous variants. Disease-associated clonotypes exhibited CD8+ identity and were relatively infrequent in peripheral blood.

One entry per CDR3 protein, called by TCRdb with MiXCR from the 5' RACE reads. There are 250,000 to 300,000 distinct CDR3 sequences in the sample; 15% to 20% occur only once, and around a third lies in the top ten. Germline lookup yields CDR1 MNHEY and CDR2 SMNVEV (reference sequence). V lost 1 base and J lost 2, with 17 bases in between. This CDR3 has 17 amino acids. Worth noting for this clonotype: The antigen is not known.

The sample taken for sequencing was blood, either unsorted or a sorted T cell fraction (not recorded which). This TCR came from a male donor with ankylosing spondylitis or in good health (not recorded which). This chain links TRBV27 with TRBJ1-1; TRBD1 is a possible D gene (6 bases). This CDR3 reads CASSLFFIGGINTEAFF. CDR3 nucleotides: TGTGCCAGCAGTTTATTTTTTATAGGGGGAATAAACACTGAAGCTTTCTTT.